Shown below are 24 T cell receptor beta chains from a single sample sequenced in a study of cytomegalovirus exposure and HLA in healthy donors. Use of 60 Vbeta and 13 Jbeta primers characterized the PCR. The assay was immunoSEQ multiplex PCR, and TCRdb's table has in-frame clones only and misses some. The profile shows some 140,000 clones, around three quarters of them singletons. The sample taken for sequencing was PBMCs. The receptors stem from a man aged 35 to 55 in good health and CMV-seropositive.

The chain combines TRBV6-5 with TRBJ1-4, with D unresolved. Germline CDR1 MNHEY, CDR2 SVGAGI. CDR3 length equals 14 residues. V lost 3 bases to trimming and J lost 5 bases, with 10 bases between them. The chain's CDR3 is CASSYSRQNEKLFF. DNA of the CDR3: TGTGCCAGCAGTTATTCAAGACAAAATGAAAAACTGTTTTTT.

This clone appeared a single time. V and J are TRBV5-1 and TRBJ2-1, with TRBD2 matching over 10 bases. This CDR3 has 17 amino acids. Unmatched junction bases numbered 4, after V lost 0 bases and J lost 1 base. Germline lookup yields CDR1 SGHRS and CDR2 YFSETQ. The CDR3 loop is CASSLVPSGRSYNEQFF. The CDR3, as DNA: TGCGCCAGCAGCTTGGTTCCTAGCGGGAGATCCTACAATGAGCAGTTCTTC.

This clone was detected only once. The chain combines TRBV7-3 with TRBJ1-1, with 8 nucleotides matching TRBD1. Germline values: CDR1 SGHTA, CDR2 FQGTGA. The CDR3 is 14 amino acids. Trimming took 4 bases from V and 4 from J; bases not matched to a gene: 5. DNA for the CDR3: TGTGCCAGCAGCTCAGGGGGCCGGGGCACTGAAGCTTTCTTT. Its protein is CASSSGGRGTEAFF.

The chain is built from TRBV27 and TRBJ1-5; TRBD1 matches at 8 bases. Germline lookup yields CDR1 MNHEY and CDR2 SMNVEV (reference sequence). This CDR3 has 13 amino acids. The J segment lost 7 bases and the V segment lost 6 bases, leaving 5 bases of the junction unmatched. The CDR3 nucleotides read TGTGCCAGCAGCGGACAGGGCTCGCAGCCCCAGCATTTT. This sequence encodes CASSGQGSQPQHF.

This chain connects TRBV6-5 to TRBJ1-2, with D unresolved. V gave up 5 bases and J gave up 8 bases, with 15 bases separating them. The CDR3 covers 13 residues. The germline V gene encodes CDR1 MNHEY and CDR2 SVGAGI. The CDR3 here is CASSTAGTDGYTF. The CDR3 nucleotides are TGTGCCAGCAGTACCGCGGGTACCGACGGCTACACCTTC.

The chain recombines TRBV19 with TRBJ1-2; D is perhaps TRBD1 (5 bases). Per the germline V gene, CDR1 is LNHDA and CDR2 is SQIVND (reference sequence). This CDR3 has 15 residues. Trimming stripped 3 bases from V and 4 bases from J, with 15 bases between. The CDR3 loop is CASSMGGSRFYGYTF. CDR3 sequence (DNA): TGTGCCAGTAGTATGGGGGGGTCGCGGTTCTATGGCTACACCTTC.

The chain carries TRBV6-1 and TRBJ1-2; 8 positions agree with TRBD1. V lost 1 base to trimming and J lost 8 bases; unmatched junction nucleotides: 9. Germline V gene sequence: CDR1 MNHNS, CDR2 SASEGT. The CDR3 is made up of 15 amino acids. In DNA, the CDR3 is TGTGCCAGCAGTGAAGGCGGGCAGGGGGCGGAAGGCTACACCTTC. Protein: CASSEGGQGAEGYTF.

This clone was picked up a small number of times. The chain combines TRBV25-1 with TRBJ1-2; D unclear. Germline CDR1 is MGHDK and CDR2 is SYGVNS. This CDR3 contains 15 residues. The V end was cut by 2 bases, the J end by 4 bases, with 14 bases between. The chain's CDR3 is CASSELEVSVYGYTF. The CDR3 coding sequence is TGTGCCAGCAGTGAACTAGAGGTCTCAGTCTATGGCTACACCTTC.

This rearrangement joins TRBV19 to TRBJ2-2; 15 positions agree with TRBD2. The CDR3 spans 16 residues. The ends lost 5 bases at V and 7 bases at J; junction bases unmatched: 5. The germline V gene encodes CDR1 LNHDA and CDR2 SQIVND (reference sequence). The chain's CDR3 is CASSPGTSGRIGELFF. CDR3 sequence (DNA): TGTGCCAGTAGTCCCGGGACTAGCGGGAGGATCGGGGAGCTGTTTTTT.

This CDR3 is CASSLSTGYNEQFF. The DNA for the CDR3 is TGCGCCAGCAGCCTATCTACCGGTTACAATGAGCAGTTCTTC. The J gene is TRBJ2-1, the V gene TRBV10-1; D call uncertain. V was clipped by 6 bases and J by 4 bases, with 13 bases between them. The germline V gene has CDR1 WNHNN and CDR2 SYGVQD (reference sequence). This CDR3 comprises 14 residues.

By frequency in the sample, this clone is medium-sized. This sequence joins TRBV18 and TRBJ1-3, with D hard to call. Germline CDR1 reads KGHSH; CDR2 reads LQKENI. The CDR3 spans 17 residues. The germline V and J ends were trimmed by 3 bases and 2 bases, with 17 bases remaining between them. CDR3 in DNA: TGTGCCAGCTCACCCCGCGAGGGAATTAGACCTGGAAACACCATATATTTT. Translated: CASSPREGIRPGNTIYF.

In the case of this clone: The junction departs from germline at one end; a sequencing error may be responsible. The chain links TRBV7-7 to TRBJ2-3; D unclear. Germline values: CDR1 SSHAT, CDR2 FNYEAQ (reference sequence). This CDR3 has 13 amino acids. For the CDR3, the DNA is TGTGCTAGCAGCCTTGGCCGTTACGATACGCAGTATTTT. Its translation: CASSLGRYDTQYF.

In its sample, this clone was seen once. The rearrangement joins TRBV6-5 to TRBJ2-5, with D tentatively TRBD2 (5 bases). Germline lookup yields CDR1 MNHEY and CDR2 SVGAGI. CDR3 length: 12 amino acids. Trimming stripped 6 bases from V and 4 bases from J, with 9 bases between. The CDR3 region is CASRTGSETQYF. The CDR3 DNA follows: TGTGCCAGCAGAACGGGATCAGAGACCCAGTACTTC.

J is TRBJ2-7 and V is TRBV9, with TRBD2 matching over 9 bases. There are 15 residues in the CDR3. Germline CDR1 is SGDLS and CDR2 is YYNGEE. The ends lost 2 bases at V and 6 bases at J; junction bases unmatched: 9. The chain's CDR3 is CASSVSSGITGEQYF. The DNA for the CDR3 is TGTGCCAGCAGCGTGTCTAGCGGGATTACGGGCGAGCAGTACTTC.

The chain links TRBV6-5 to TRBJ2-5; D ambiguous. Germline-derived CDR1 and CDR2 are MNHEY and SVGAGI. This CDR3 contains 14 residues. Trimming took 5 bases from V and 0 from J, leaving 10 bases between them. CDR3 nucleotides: TGTGCCAGCAGTACACAACAGTACCAAGAGACCCAGTACTTC. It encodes CASSTQQYQETQYF.

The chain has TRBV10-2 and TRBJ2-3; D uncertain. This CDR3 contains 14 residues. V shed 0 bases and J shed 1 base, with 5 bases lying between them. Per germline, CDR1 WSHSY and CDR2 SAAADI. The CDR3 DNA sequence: TGCGCCAGCAGTGAGTCGTTAGGCACAGATACGCAGTATTTT. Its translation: CASSESLGTDTQYF.

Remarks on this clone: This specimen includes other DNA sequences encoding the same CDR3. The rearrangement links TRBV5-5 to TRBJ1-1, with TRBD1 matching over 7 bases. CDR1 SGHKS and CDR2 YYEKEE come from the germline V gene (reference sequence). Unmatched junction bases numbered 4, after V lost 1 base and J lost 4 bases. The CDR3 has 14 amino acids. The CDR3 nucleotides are TGTGCCAGCAGCTTGTGGACAGGCTTCACTGAAGCTTTCTTT. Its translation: CASSLWTGFTEAFF.

DNA of the CDR3: TGTGCCAGCAGCCGCTCCTTAGGGCTAGCGGGAAGAGAGACCCAGTACTTC. Translation: CASSRSLGLAGRETQYF. The chain uses TRBV4-2 and TRBJ2-5; TRBD2 agrees at 9 bases. Germline V CDR1 and CDR2: LGHNA, YNFKEQ. Losses at the gene ends were 4 bases for V and 4 bases for J; bases not matched to a gene: 13. This CDR3 comprises 17 residues.

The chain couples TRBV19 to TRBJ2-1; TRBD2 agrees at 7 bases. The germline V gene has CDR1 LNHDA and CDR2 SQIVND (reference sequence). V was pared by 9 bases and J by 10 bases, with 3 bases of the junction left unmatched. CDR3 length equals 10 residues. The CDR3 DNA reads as TGTGCCAGCGGGGGGTGGGAGCAGTTCTTC. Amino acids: CASGGWEQFF.

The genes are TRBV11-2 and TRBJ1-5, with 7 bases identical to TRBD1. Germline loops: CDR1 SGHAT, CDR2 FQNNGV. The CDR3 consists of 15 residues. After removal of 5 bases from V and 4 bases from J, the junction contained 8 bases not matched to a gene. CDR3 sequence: CASSPGGQGNQPQHF. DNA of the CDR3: TGTGCCAGCAGCCCAGGGGGGCAGGGGAATCAGCCCCAGCATTTT.

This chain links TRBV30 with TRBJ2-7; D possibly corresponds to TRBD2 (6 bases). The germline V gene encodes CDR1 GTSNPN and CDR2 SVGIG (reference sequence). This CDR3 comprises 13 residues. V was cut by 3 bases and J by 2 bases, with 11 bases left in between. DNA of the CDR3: TGTGCCTGGAGACCCCTAGCGCCCTACGAGCAGTACTTC. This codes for CAWRPLAPYEQYF.

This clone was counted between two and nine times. In DNA, the CDR3 is TGTGCCAGCACCCCAACGGGGTCTCAGCCCCAGCATTTT. This encodes CASTPTGSQPQHF. This rearrangement joins TRBV6-1 to TRBJ1-5; D remains ambiguous. Germline CDR1 MNHNS, CDR2 SASEGT. There are 13 residues in the CDR3. Trimming pared 7 bases from V and 6 bases from J, leaving 13 bases between.

The CDR3 nucleotides read TGTGCCAGCAGCTTCGGGGGGTATAATGAAAAACTGTTTTTT. This translates into CASSFGGYNEKLFF. The chain couples TRBV11-2 to TRBJ1-4; tentative D call: TRBD1 (5 bases). The length of the CDR3 is 14 residues. The germline CDR1 and CDR2 sequences are SGHAT and FQNNGV. Trimming cost V 3 bases and J 4 bases, with 9 bases left between them.

In DNA form, the CDR3 reads TGTGCCAGCAGTTTTGTCCATGTCCCTGCTGGGGCGGTCGAGCAGTACTTC. It codes for CASSFVHVPAGAVEQYF. This chain connects TRBV28 to TRBJ2-7; D perhaps matches TRBD1 (5 bases). The CDR3 loop spans 17 amino acids. Per the germline V gene, CDR1 is MDHEN and CDR2 is SYDVKM. V lost 3 bases and J lost 6, with 24 bases in between.